Shown below are 29 T cell receptor beta chains from a single sample sequenced in a study of early T cells in non-severe SARS-CoV-2 infection. Each CDR3 protein gets one entry after TCRdb re-called the 5' RACE reads with MiXCR. The sample lists 50,000 to 65,000 distinct CDR3 sequences; around 10% were seen once. Sequenced input: whole blood. Receptors originate from an adult who was a healthcare worker with PCR-confirmed SARS-CoV-2 infection or an uninfected control (not recorded which).

Many counts were recorded for this clonotype. The J gene is TRBJ1-6, the V gene TRBV7-2, with 7 bases lining up with TRBD1. The J segment lost 6 bases and the V segment lost 4 bases, leaving 3 bases of the junction unmatched. The germline V gene has CDR1 SGHTA and CDR2 FQGNSA. The CDR3 consists of 14 residues. The CDR3 nucleotides are TGTGCCAGCAGCTGGGACAGCGGTAATTCACCCCTCCACTTT. Its protein product is CASSWDSGNSPLHF.

The chain uses TRBV12-3 or TRBV12-4 and TRBJ2-4; 8 nucleotides align to TRBD1. This CDR3 is 16 amino acids long. With V trimmed by 6 bases and J by 3 bases, 10 bases remained unmatched. The CDR3 here is CASSSSTGEFKNIQYF. Here the CDR3 DNA reads TGTGCCAGCAGCTCCTCGACAGGGGAGTTCAAAAACATTCAGTACTTC.

The chain couples TRBV5-5 to TRBJ1-6; possible D gene TRBD1, 5 bases. This CDR3 is 15 amino acids long. Trimming shortened V by 0 bases and J by 7 bases, and 11 bases separated the two germline ends. Germline V lookup: CDR1 SGHKS, CDR2 YYEKEE (reference sequence). The CDR3 is CASSLGQKLNSPLHF. CDR3 DNA: TGTGCCAGCAGCTTGGGACAGAAACTGAATTCACCCCTCCACTTT.

V is TRBV9 and J is TRBJ1-2; 8 nucleotides agree with TRBD1. V gave up 4 bases and J gave up 8 bases; unmatched junction bases: 13. This CDR3 has 15 amino acids. CDR1 and CDR2 (germline): SGDLS, YYNGEE. This CDR3 is CASSSYAQGAGGYTF. Written as DNA, the CDR3 is TGTGCCAGCAGCTCATACGCTCAGGGGGCTGGAGGCTACACCTTC.

This clonotype was recorded a few times. J is TRBJ2-3 and V is TRBV6-5; perhaps D is TRBD1 or TRBD2 (6 bases each). The ends were cut back, 5 bases at V and 4 bases at J, with 13 bases in the middle. Germline CDR1 MNHEY, CDR2 SVGAGI. This CDR3 contains 14 residues. The DNA of the CDR3 is TGTGCCAGCAGTGGAGGACAGCGGGCAGATACGCAGTATTTT. This codes for CASSGGQRADTQYF.

This chain's CDR3 is CASSLDVKDTEAFF. CDR3 bases: TGTGCCAGCAGCTTAGACGTAAAAGACACTGAAGCTTTCTTT. V usage is TRBV7-2 and J usage is TRBJ1-1; D is unresolved. The germline V and J ends were trimmed by 1 base and 3 bases, with 9 bases remaining between them. The CDR3 extends over 14 amino acids. Germline V gene lookup returns CDR1 SGHTA and CDR2 FQGNSA.

This clonotype was detected ten times or more. The chain employs TRBV6-4 and TRBJ2-1; no reliable D call. The CDR3 spans 15 residues. Trimming removed 3 bases at V and 0 bases at J, with 9 bases between. Germline assignment: CDR1 MRHNA and CDR2 SNTAGT. In DNA, the CDR3 is TGTGCCAGCAGTGAAACGACGAGCTCCTACAATGAGCAGTTCTTC. Residues: CASSETTSSYNEQFF.

The V and J genes are TRBV7-2 and TRBJ2-1; D is unresolved. CDR1 is SGHTA, CDR2 FQGNSA, per germline. The CDR3 sequence is 16 residues long. The germline V and J ends were trimmed by 7 bases and 0 bases, with 16 bases remaining between them. CDR3 sequence reads: CASTARAFSSYNEQFF. The CDR3 DNA follows: TGTGCCAGCACCGCAAGGGCATTTAGCTCCTACAATGAGCAGTTCTTC.

This rearrangement joins TRBV18 to TRBJ1-2; D might be TRBD1 (5 bases). V dropped 2 bases and J dropped 0 bases, with 13 bases sitting between them. The CDR3 contains 16 residues. Germline V gene sequence: CDR1 KGHSH, CDR2 LQKENI. The CDR3 here is CASSPVQVGANYGYTF. The CDR3 bases are TGTGCCAGCTCACCAGTACAGGTCGGAGCTAACTATGGCTACACCTTC.

This clonotype appeared many times. The chain recombines TRBV5-4 with TRBJ2-1, with 7 nucleotides matching TRBD2. V was pared by 0 bases and J by 6 bases, with 9 bases of the junction left unmatched. The CDR3 contains 16 residues. CDR1 is SGHNT and CDR2 is YYREEE in the germline V gene (reference sequence). The CDR3 coding sequence is TGTGCCAGCAGCTTGGGGGCGGGGGATACCCTCAATGAGCAGTTCTTC. Translated: CASSLGAGDTLNEQFF.

This clonotype has at least ten counts. The rearrangement joins TRBV6-2 or TRBV6-3 to TRBJ1-5, with TRBD1 identical over 7 bases. The germline gives CDR1 MNHEY, CDR2 SVGEGT. The CDR3 is 15 amino acids. After removal of 5 bases from V and 7 bases from J, the junction contained 11 bases not matched to a gene. CDR3 DNA sequence: TGTGCCAGCAGTCCACGCACACAGGGGATACAGCCCCAGCATTTT. This translates into CASSPRTQGIQPQHF.

The V call is TRBV9, the J call TRBJ2-2, with 7 bases that match TRBD2. This CDR3 contains 17 residues. Germline loops: CDR1 SGDLS, CDR2 YYNGEE. V lost 4 bases to trimming and J lost 3 bases; unmatched junction nucleotides: 12. CDR3: CASSSRRVAGHTGELFF. CDR3 bases: TGTGCCAGCAGCTCCCGTAGGGTAGCGGGCCACACCGGGGAGCTGTTTTTT.

This clonotype appeared many times. The V gene is TRBV3-2, the J gene TRBJ2-1. TRBV3-2 is assigned pseudogene status. The length of the CDR3 is 13 residues. The CDR3 region is CASSSPVGDEQFF. The DNA for the CDR3 is TGTGCCAGCAGCTCGCCGGTAGGAGATGAGCAGTTCTTC.

V and J are TRBV12-5 and TRBJ2-1; D tentatively fits TRBD1 or TRBD2 (5 bases each). Germline V gene lookup returns CDR1 LGHNT and CDR2 FRNRAP. V was cut by 4 bases and J by 2 bases, with 15 bases left in between. This CDR3 contains 16 residues. The CDR3, as DNA: TGTGCTAGTGGTTCATCAGGGAATAGCGCCTACAATGAGCAGTTCTTC. Residues: CASGSSGNSAYNEQFF.

This clonotype was observed at least ten times. The chain recombines TRBV28 with TRBJ2-3; no firm D call. V lost 2 bases and J lost 1, with 10 bases in between. The CDR3 consists of 15 residues. CDR1 and CDR2 (germline): MDHEN, SYDVKM. The CDR3 DNA sequence: TGTGCCAGCAGTTTAAACTCCCCCGGCACAGATACGCAGTATTTT. Amino acid sequence: CASSLNSPGTDTQYF.

This clonotype was counted ten times or more. The V gene is TRBV6-2 or TRBV6-3, the J gene TRBJ2-1, with TRBD2 matching 11 bases. CDR3 size: 16 residues. The germline gives CDR1 MNHEY, CDR2 SVGEGT. With 2 bases clipped from V and 5 bases from J, the junction kept 5 bases outside the gene matches. This CDR3 is CASSYPLAGGNNEQFF. For the CDR3, the DNA is TGTGCCAGCAGTTACCCCCTAGCGGGGGGAAACAATGAGCAGTTCTTC.

This clonotype has a handful of counts. The chain recombines TRBV4-2 with TRBJ1-6; TRBD1 is a possible D gene (5 bases). The V end was cut by 1 base, the J end by 5 bases, with 9 bases between. From germline, CDR1 is LGHNA and CDR2 YNFKEQ. CDR3 size: 15 residues. The CDR3 spells CASSQVGAHNSPLHF. The CDR3 DNA sequence: TGTGCCAGCAGCCAAGTTGGGGCCCATAATTCACCCCTCCACTTT.

This clonotype was recorded a few times. The chain carries TRBV27 and TRBJ2-7; 7 nucleotides align to TRBD1. From germline, CDR1 is MNHEY and CDR2 SMNVEV (reference sequence). This CDR3 is built from 13 residues. J was trimmed by 7 bases and V by 5 bases; bases with no gene match: 8. The CDR3 nucleotides are TGTGCCAGCAGTACCGGGCCCAGGGGGGAGCAGTACTTC. Protein sequence: CASSTGPRGEQYF.

The J gene is TRBJ2-3, the V gene TRBV12-3 or TRBV12-4; possibly TRBD2 for D (5 bases). This CDR3 region has 14 residues. The V end lost 5 bases, the J end lost 3 bases, and 12 bases lay between the germline ends. CDR3 sequence: CASSKIRGTDTQYF. The CDR3 DNA sequence: TGTGCCAGCAGTAAAATCCGAGGGACAGATACGCAGTATTTT.

This clonotype was detected ten times or more. The chain is built from TRBV7-9 and TRBJ2-2; no clear D. V was shortened by 1 base and J by 9 bases, with 15 bases between the two germline ends. The germline V gene has CDR1 SEHNR and CDR2 FQNEAQ (reference sequence). The CDR3 has 15 residues. The CDR3 here is CASSLEGPAVRELFF. The DNA for the CDR3 is TGTGCCAGCAGCTTAGAAGGGCCGGCAGTCAGGGAGCTGTTTTTT.

V is TRBV24-1 and J is TRBJ2-1; 13 bases are shared with TRBD2. The CDR3 consists of 15 residues. After removal of 10 bases from V and 7 bases from J, the junction contained 9 bases not matched to a gene. The germline gives CDR1 KGHDR, CDR2 SFDVKD. The CDR3 reads CATTKGLAGENEQFF. CDR3 DNA sequence: TGTGCCACTACGAAAGGACTAGCGGGAGAGAATGAGCAGTTCTTC.

This clonotype came up many times. The rearrangement links TRBV5-6 to TRBJ2-6; D is undetermined. Trimming cost V 4 bases and J 3 bases, with 8 bases left between them. This CDR3 region has 14 residues. CDR1 is SGHDT and CDR2 is YYEEEE in the germline V gene. The CDR3 protein is CASSGEGGANVLTF. CDR3 DNA: TGTGCCAGCAGCGGGGAAGGTGGGGCCAACGTCCTGACTTTC.

The rearrangement links TRBV5-1 to TRBJ1-4; tentatively, D is TRBD1 (6 bases). This CDR3 has 13 residues. V shed 2 bases and J shed 8 bases, with 10 bases lying between them. The germline V gene encodes CDR1 SGHRS and CDR2 YFSETQ. The CDR3 DNA sequence: TGCGCCAGCAGCTTAACAGGGTTGGAAAAACTGTTTTTT. Its translation is CASSLTGLEKLFF.

This clonotype was seen at least ten times. This rearrangement joins TRBV7-2 to TRBJ1-1, with a tentative D call TRBD1 (5 bases). V was trimmed by 5 bases and J by 0 bases, leaving 13 bases between them. The CDR3 consists of 15 residues. Germline V gene sequence: CDR1 SGHTA, CDR2 FQGNSA. This chain's CDR3 is CASSTETVMNTEAFF. As DNA, the CDR3 is TGTGCCAGCAGCACCGAGACAGTAATGAACACTGAAGCTTTCTTT.

This clonotype was seen many times. The rearrangement uses TRBV7-8 and TRBJ2-3; maybe TRBD2 (5 bases). Germline V lookup: CDR1 SGHVS, CDR2 FQNEAQ. The CDR3 extends over 15 amino acids. V lost 2 bases and J 2 bases, leaving 11 bases between the germline ends. The CDR3 reads CASSLRLQITDTQYF. The CDR3 DNA sequence: TGTGCCAGCAGCTTAAGACTACAAATCACAGATACGCAGTATTTT.

J is TRBJ2-3 and V is TRBV7-8, with 8 bases fitting TRBD1. This CDR3 contains 14 residues. Germline CDR1 SGHVS, CDR2 FQNEAQ. Unmatched junction bases numbered 4, after V lost 3 bases and J lost 5 bases. The DNA of the CDR3 is TGTGCCAGCAGCTTCGGGACAGGTGGAGATACGCAGTATTTT. Its translation is CASSFGTGGDTQYF.

This clonotype appeared many times. The rearrangement uses TRBV7-2 and TRBJ2-1, with 11 bases fitting TRBD2. The CDR3 length is 15 residues. CDR1 is SGHTA, CDR2 FQGNSA, per germline. With V trimmed by 5 bases and J by 8 bases, 8 bases remained unmatched. The CDR3 spells CASSLLAGGGDEQFF. CDR3 sequence (DNA): TGTGCCAGCAGCCTTCTAGCGGGAGGCGGAGATGAGCAGTTCTTC.

This clonotype was counted ten times or more. The V and J genes are TRBV6-2 or TRBV6-3 and TRBJ1-1; TRBD1 might be the D (5 bases). The CDR3 length is 15 residues. Trimming cost V 4 bases and J 0 bases, with 12 bases left between them. The germline CDR1 and CDR2 sequences are MNHEY and SVGEGT. CDR3 region: CASSWAGRMNTEAFF. The CDR3 nucleotides read TGTGCCAGCAGTTGGGCAGGGAGGATGAACACTGAAGCTTTCTTT.

On this clonotype: A read error is possible here, since a much larger clone lies one base away. CDR3 coding DNA: TGTGCCAGCAGTTACTCTACGGGCAGTTCGGGAATCACCATATATTTT. Translating it yields CASSYSTGSSGITIYF. The chain is built from TRBV6-5 and TRBJ1-3; D call uncertain. Germline V gene sequence: CDR1 MNHEY, CDR2 SVGAGI. The CDR3 covers 16 residues.